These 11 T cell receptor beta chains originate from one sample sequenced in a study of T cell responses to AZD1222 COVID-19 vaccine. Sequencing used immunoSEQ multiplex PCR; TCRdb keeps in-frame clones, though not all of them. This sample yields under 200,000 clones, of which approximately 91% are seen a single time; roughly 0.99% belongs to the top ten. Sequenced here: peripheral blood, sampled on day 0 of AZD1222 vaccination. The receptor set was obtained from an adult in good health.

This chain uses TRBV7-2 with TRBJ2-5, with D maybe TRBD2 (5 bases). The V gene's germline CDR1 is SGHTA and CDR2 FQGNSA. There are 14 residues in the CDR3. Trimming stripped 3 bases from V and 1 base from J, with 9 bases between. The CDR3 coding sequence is TGTGCCAGCAGCTTGGACTGGAGCCAAGAGACCCAGTACTTC. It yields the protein CASSLDWSQETQYF.

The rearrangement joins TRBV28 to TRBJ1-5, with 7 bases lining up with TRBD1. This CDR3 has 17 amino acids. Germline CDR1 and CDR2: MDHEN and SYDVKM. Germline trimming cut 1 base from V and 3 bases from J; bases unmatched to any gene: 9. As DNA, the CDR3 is TGTGCCAGCAGTTTATCTTCCGGGACAGTGATCAATCAGCCCCAGCATTTT. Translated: CASSLSSGTVINQPQHF.

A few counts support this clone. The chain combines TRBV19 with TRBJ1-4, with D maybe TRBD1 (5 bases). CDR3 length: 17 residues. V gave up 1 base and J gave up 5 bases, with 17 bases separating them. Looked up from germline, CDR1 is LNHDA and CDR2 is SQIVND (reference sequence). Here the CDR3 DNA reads TGTGCCAGTAGTATAGGAGAAAGGACGGGACCAAATGAAAAACTGTTTTTT. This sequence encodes CASSIGERTGPNEKLFF.

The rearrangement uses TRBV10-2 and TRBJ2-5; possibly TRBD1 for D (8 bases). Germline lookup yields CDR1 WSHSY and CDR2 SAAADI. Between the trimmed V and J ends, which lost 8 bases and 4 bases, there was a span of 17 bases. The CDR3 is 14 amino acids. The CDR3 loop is CASSQTGGGETQYF. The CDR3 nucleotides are TGCGCCAGCTCACAAACAGGGGGGGGAGAGACCCAGTACTTC.

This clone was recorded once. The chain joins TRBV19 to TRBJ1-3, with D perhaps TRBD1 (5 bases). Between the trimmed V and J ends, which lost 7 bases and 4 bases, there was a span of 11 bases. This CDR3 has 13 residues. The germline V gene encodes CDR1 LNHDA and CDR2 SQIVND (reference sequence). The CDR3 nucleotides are TGTGCCAGTACGGGGGATTCCGGAAACACCATATATTTT. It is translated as CASTGDSGNTIYF.

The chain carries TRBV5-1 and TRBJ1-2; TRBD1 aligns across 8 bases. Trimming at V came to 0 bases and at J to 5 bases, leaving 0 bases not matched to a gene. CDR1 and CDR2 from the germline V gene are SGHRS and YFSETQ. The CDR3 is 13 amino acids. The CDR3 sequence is CASSLDRGYGYTF. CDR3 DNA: TGCGCCAGCAGCTTGGACAGGGGGTATGGCTACACCTTC.

The DNA of the CDR3 is TGTGCCAGCAAGTGGACAGATAGCAATCAGCCCCAGCATTTT. It specifies CASKWTDSNQPQHF. This chain uses TRBV2 with TRBJ1-5; TRBD1 is a possible D gene (6 bases). Trimming shortened V by 7 bases and J by 0 bases, and 10 bases separated the two germline ends. The germline V gene encodes CDR1 SNHLY and CDR2 FYNNEI. This CDR3 comprises 14 residues.

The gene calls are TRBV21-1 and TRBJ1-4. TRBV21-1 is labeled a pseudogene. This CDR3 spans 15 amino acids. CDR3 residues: CASSKALSPNEKLFF. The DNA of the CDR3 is TGTGCCAGCAGCAAAGCGCTTTCGCCTAATGAAAAACTGTTTTTT.

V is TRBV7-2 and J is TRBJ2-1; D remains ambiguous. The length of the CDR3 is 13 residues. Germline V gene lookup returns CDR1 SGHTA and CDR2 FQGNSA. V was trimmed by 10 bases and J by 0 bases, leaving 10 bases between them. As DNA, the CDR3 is TGTGCCACCACGATGAGCTCCTACAATGAGCAGTTCTTC. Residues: CATTMSSYNEQFF. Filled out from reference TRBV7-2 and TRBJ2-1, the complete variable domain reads GAGVSQSPSNKVTEKGKDVELRCDPISGHTALYWYRQSLGQGLEFLIYFQGNSAPDKSGLPSDRFSAERTGGSVSTLTIQRTQQEDSAVYLCATTMSSYNEQFFGPGTRLTVL.

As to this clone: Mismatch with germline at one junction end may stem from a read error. The CDR3 protein is CASHLGTSGYLDF. The CDR3 region has the DNA TGTGCCAGCCACTTGGGGACTAGCGGGTACTTGGACTTC. The rearrangement links TRBV2 to TRBJ2-7; 12 nucleotides line up with TRBD2. Germline V lookup: CDR1 SNHLY, CDR2 FYNNEI. The CDR3 covers 13 residues.

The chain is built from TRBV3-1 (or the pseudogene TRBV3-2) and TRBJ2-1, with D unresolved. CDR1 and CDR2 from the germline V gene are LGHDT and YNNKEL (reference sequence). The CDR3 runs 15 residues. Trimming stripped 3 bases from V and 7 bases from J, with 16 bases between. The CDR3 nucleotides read TGTGCCAGCAGCCATCAGGACCACCGAAGGAATGAGCAGTTCTTC. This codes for CASSHQDHRRNEQFF.